One sample yielded the 30 T cell receptor beta chains listed below, sequenced in a study of blood T cells in healthy people across ages (dated by TCRdb to between 2014 and 2017). To prepare the library, 5' RACE was applied. The reads were generated on an Illumina HiSeq 2500. The second PCR ran for roughly 6 to 11 cycles and used a J-beta primer mix along with a sample-barcoded 5' primer. In TCRdb, the public reads were trimmed at Q25 with fastp and aligned with MiXCR, with productive beta chains retained. CDR3 protein sequences are deduplicated, and each keeps its most common genes and DNA. For this sample there are around 1.5 million distinct CDR3 sequences; around two fifths appear just once. The ten largest clones take up 6.5% to 10% of the sample. Sequencing was done on a sample of blood. The receptor source for this set is a woman under 30 in good health.

The V call is TRBV5-1, the J call TRBJ2-7, with D maybe TRBD1 (6 bases). This CDR3 contains 17 residues. Per the germline V gene, CDR1 is SGHRS and CDR2 is YFSETQ. V was pared by 4 bases and J by 2 bases, with 22 bases between. The CDR3 DNA reads as TGCGCCAGCAGCGAACAAAATAGACAGGAATTCCCCTACGAGCAGTACTTC. This sequence encodes CASSEQNRQEFPYEQYF.

V usage is TRBV15 and J usage is TRBJ1-1, with D unresolved. V was shortened by 3 bases and J by 8 bases, with 10 bases between the two germline ends. The germline V gene has CDR1 LNHNV and CDR2 YYDKDF (reference sequence). The CDR3 loop spans 12 amino acids. This CDR3 is CATSRGSGEAFF. CDR3 coding DNA: TGTGCCACCAGCAGGGGGTCGGGGGAAGCTTTCTTT. Together with reference TRBV15 and TRBJ1-1, the CDR3 gives the full variable domain: DAMVIQNPRYQVTQFGKPVTLSCSQTLNHNVMYWYQQKSSQAPKLLFHYYDKDFNNEADTPDNFQSRRPNTSFCFLDIRSPGLGDTAMYLCATSRGSGEAFFGQGTRLTVV.

The V call is TRBV20-1, the J call TRBJ2-3, with 12 bases fitting TRBD2. This CDR3 spans 19 amino acids. CDR1 and CDR2 from the germline V gene are DFQATT and SNEGSKA (reference sequence). The V gene end was trimmed by 1 base and the J gene end by 0 bases; junction bases not matched to a gene: 11. CDR3 nucleotides: TGCAGTGCTAGAGGTGGGGGCCGAGGACTAGCGGGGAGCACAGATACGCAGTATTTT. Translating it yields CSARGGGRGLAGSTDTQYF.

This chain links TRBV2 with TRBJ2-1; 13 bases align to TRBD2. The CDR3 spans 18 residues. Germline-derived CDR1 and CDR2 are SNHLY and FYNNEI. Trimming cost V 2 bases and J 0 bases; bases outside gene matches: 4. CDR3: CASSETSGGGYSYNEQFF. The CDR3 DNA is TGTGCCAGCAGTGAAACTAGCGGGGGGGGATACTCCTACAATGAGCAGTTCTTC.

V gene TRBV30 combines with J gene TRBJ1-2, with a possible D match to TRBD1 (6 bases). Trimming left V 2 bases short and J 7 bases short, with 8 bases between. The CDR3 runs 11 residues. Looked up from germline, CDR1 is GTSNPN and CDR2 is SVGIG (reference sequence). This CDR3 is CAWSTGSGYTF. The DNA for the CDR3 is TGTGCCTGGAGTACAGGGAGTGGCTACACCTTC.

The V call is TRBV25-1, the J call TRBJ1-1; possible D gene TRBD1, 5 bases. This CDR3 spans 13 amino acids. Germline CDR1 MGHDK, CDR2 SYGVNS. Trimming took 1 base from V and 4 from J, leaving 7 bases between them. The CDR3 sequence is CASSECQGTEAFF. DNA for the CDR3: TGTGCCAGCAGTGAATGTCAGGGCACTGAAGCTTTCTTT.

This clonotype was detected a few times. The V and J genes are TRBV25-1 and TRBJ2-5; D may match TRBD1 or TRBD2 (5 bases each). Trimming cost V 3 bases and J 2 bases, with 13 bases left between them. CDR3 length equals 15 residues. Germline-derived CDR1 and CDR2 are MGHDK and SYGVNS. CDR3 sequence reads: CASSDMRGPQETQYF. Here the CDR3 DNA reads TGTGCCAGCAGTGATATGAGGGGACCTCAAGAGACCCAGTACTTC.

This clonotype was counted only a few times. This rearrangement joins TRBV3-1 to TRBJ2-2; the D is unclear. The V and J ends lost 1 base and 1 base respectively, with 10 bases between them. The CDR3 runs to 16 residues. The germline CDR1 and CDR2 sequences are LGHDT and YNNKEL (reference sequence). The CDR3 bases are TGTGCCAGCAGCCAAGTGGGGATAGGGAACACCGGGGAGCTGTTTTTT. It encodes CASSQVGIGNTGELFF. Looking up the rest from reference TRBV3-1 and TRBJ2-2 gives the full variable domain: DTAVSQTPKYLVTQMGNDKSIKCEQNLGHDTMYWYKQDSKKFLKIMFSYNNKELIINETVPNRFSPKSPDKAHLNLHINSLELGDSAVYFCASSQVGIGNTGELFFGEGSRLTVL.

The chain joins TRBV7-6 to TRBJ2-7; 7 bases fit TRBD2. The CDR3 totals 14 residues. Trimming at V came to 5 bases and at J to 7 bases, leaving 11 bases not matched to a gene. The V gene's germline CDR1 is SGHVS and CDR2 FNYEAQ. The CDR3 loop reads CASSTTSCCNEQYF. The CDR3 coding sequence is TGTGCCAGCAGCACGACTAGCTGCTGCAATGAGCAGTACTTC.

This chain links TRBV20-1 with TRBJ2-1; 7 bases line up with TRBD2. Germline-derived CDR1 and CDR2 are DFQATT and SNEGSKA (reference sequence). This CDR3 is 14 amino acids long. The V segment lost 5 bases and the J segment 5 bases; nucleotides outside the gene matches: 9. The CDR3 nucleotides are TGCAGTGCTCCCTCCGGGAGGAACCACAATGAGCAGTTCTTC. Translated, it gives CSAPSGRNHNEQFF.

The rearrangement uses TRBV7-8 and TRBJ2-1; D unclear. Gene TRBJ2-7 matches the end of the DNA better, so the J call may be wrong. There are 13 residues in the CDR3. CDR1 SGHVS and CDR2 FQNEAQ come from the germline V gene. Here the CDR3 DNA reads TGTGCCAGCAGCTTAGCAAACCGGGACGAGCAGTACTTC. It codes for CASSLANRDEQYF.

This chain joins TRBV25-1 and TRBJ1-5; 8 bases match TRBD1. This CDR3 is 20 amino acids long. Germline CDR1 MGHDK, CDR2 SYGVNS. V dropped 8 bases and J dropped 1; count of bases not matched to a gene: 22. CDR3: CASPTTDRERVEVSNQPQHF. DNA for the CDR3: TGTGCCAGCCCAACCACGGACAGGGAACGAGTTGAAGTCAGCAATCAGCCCCAGCATTTT. The full variable domain, its missing parts supplied by reference TRBV25-1 and TRBJ1-5, is EADIYQTPRYLVIGTGKKITLECSQTMGHDKMYWYQQDPGMELHLIHYSYGVNSTEKGDLSSESTVSRIRTEHFPLTLESARPSHTSQYLCASPTTDRERVEVSNQPQHFGDGTRLSIL.

The gene calls are TRBV14 and TRBJ2-5, with TRBD2 matching 9 bases. This CDR3 region has 16 residues. Trimming at V came to 2 bases and at J to 2 bases, leaving 6 bases not matched to a gene. The germline V gene has CDR1 SGHDN and CDR2 FVKESK. The CDR3 region is CASSQSLAGWQETQYF. CDR3 bases: TGTGCCAGCAGCCAATCCCTAGCGGGATGGCAAGAGACCCAGTACTTC. The variable domain in full, with the rest retrieved from reference TRBV14 and TRBJ2-5, is EAGVTQFPSHSVIEKGQTVTLRCDPISGHDNLYWYRRVMGKEIKFLLHFVKESKQDESGMPNNRFLAERTGGTYSTLKVQPAELEDSGVYFCASSQSLAGWQETQYFGPGTRLLVL.

V gene TRBV5-1 combines with J gene TRBJ2-1; 12 bases fit TRBD2. This CDR3 contains 16 residues. Unmatched junction bases numbered 5, after V lost 0 bases and J lost 7 bases. From germline, CDR1 is SGHRS and CDR2 YFSETQ. The CDR3 nucleotides are TGCGCCAGCAGCTTGGGTCGGACTAGCGGGGAGAATGAGCAGTTCTTC. Amino acid sequence: CASSLGRTSGENEQFF.

This clonotype was recorded once. V and J are TRBV4-1 and TRBJ2-1, with D possibly matching TRBD2 (5 bases). The germline gives CDR1 MGHRA, CDR2 YSYEKL. Trimming cost V 1 base and J 3 bases, with 10 bases left between them. This CDR3 has 15 amino acids. CDR3 bases: TGCGCCAGCAGCCAAGGCCGAGCGGACTACAATGAGCAGTTCTTC. Translating gives CASSQGRADYNEQFF.

The chain links TRBV28 to TRBJ2-5; a weak D match, TRBD2 (6 bases). The CDR3 covers 16 residues. Between the trimmed V and J ends, which lost 4 bases and 0 bases, there was a span of 15 bases. Germline V gene lookup returns CDR1 MDHEN and CDR2 SYDVKM. CDR3 in DNA: TGTGCCAGCAGTTCACCGGGACTGATGTACCAAGAGACCCAGTACTTC. Translating it yields CASSSPGLMYQETQYF. Full variable domain (remainder filled in from reference TRBV28 and TRBJ2-5): DVKVTQSSRYLVKRTGEKVFLECVQDMDHENMFWYRQDPGLGLRLIYFSYDVKMKEKGDIPEGYSVSREKKERFSLILESASTNQTSMYLCASSSPGLMYQETQYFGPGTRLLVL.

The J gene is TRBJ2-3, the V gene TRBV12-3 or TRBV12-4, with 12 bases identical to TRBD2. J was trimmed by 4 bases and V by 3 bases; bases with no gene match: 8. The CDR3 consists of 17 residues. The CDR3 DNA reads as TGTGCCAGCAGTTTTGGGCTAGCGGGAGGGCCAGCAGATACGCAGTATTTT. As protein: CASSFGLAGGPADTQYF.

The gene calls are TRBV9 and TRBJ1-1; tentatively, D is TRBD1 (6 bases). The germline CDR1 and CDR2 sequences are SGDLS and YYNGEE. The CDR3 covers 16 residues. V gave up 0 bases and J gave up 4 bases, with 16 bases separating them. Here the CDR3 reads CASSVGVPGAGTEAFF. DNA of the CDR3: TGTGCCAGCAGCGTAGGAGTCCCGGGGGCCGGCACTGAAGCTTTCTTT.

Ten or more counts support this clonotype. The chain joins TRBV20-1 to TRBJ1-1; maybe TRBD1 (5 bases). CDR3 length: 17 amino acids. Trimming shortened V by 4 bases and J by 0 bases, and 21 bases separated the two germline ends. In germline, CDR1 is DFQATT, CDR2 SNEGSKA (reference sequence). The CDR3 bases are TGCAGTGCTATTTATAATCGTGGGGGGTCCATGAACACTGAAGCTTTCTTT. It is translated as CSAIYNRGGSMNTEAFF.

This clonotype came up a few times. V is TRBV10-3 and J is TRBJ2-3; TRBD1 might be the D (6 bases). The CDR3 length is 16 residues. The V gene's germline CDR1 is ENHRY and CDR2 SYGVKD. V gave up 9 bases and J gave up 5 bases, with 24 bases separating them. CDR3 sequence reads: CAIRASGTLGQDTQYF. DNA for the CDR3: TGTGCCATAAGAGCTTCCGGGACGCTGGGACAAGATACGCAGTATTTT.

This clonotype has only a few counts. The rearrangement links TRBV4-1 to TRBJ2-4, with 7 bases fitting TRBD2. CDR1 and CDR2 (germline): MGHRA, YSYEKL. The V segment lost 0 bases and the J segment 7 bases; nucleotides outside the gene matches: 9. CDR3 size: 16 residues. Written as DNA, the CDR3 is TGCGCCAGCAGCCAAGATCGGGAGGCGAGCAGGAACATTCAGTACTTC. This sequence encodes CASSQDREASRNIQYF.

V and J are TRBV20-1 and TRBJ2-1, with D possibly TRBD2 on 6 matching bases. This CDR3 is built from 14 residues. Deletions cut 6 bases from V and 6 bases from J, with 18 bases between. Per the germline V gene, CDR1 is DFQATT and CDR2 is SNEGSKA (reference sequence). In DNA, the CDR3 is TGCAGTGCCTATACTTCGGGGGTGATCAATGAGCAGTTCTTC. Encoded protein: CSAYTSGVINEQFF.

For this clonotype: At one of its ends the junction is not consistent with the germline gene, which may arise from a read error. The rearrangement uses TRBV6-5 and TRBJ1-2, with D perhaps matching TRBD1 (5 bases). The germline gives CDR1 MNHEY, CDR2 SVGAGI. This CDR3 has 14 residues. The CDR3 bases are TGTGCCAGCATGAGAGGGGAAGGTAGCTATGGCCACACCTTC. Residues: CASMRGEGSYGHTF.

This clonotype turned up a few times. An end of the junction differs from the germline gene, which may be a read error. The genes are TRBV20-1 and TRBJ1-2, with D perhaps matching TRBD1 (5 bases). The CDR3 sequence is 15 residues long. Germline-derived CDR1 and CDR2 are DFQATT and SNEGSKA (reference sequence). The DNA of the CDR3 is TGCAGTGCTAGGGACTACATGGCAGGGTTTAATGGCTACACCTTT. Residues: CSARDYMAGFNGYTF.

Only a few counts were recorded for this clonotype. This chain connects TRBV24-1 to TRBJ2-3; perhaps TRBD1 as D (7 bases). The germline CDR1 and CDR2 sequences are KGHDR and SFDVKD. The length of the CDR3 is 17 residues. Trimming cost V 4 bases and J 4 bases, with 20 bases left between them. The CDR3 sequence: CATSERPGGSAPDTQYF. CDR3 coding DNA: TGTGCCACCAGTGAACGACCAGGGGGGAGTGCGCCAGATACGCAGTATTTT.

The V call is TRBV6-2 or TRBV6-3, the J call TRBJ2-7; 7 nucleotides match TRBD1. The CDR3 runs 15 residues. V shed 2 bases, J shed 2 bases, and the junction held 6 bases outside the gene matches. Germline V gene lookup returns CDR1 MNHEY and CDR2 SVGEGT. DNA of the CDR3: TGTGCCAGCAGTTACGAAGGGGGCCGCGCCTACGAGCAGTACTTC. Translating it yields CASSYEGGRAYEQYF.

J is TRBJ2-4 and V is TRBV2; TRBD1 aligns across 7 bases. The J call may be in error: the DNA end matches TRBJ2-7 better. Germline V gives CDR1 SNHLY, CDR2 FYNNEI. The CDR3 is made up of 15 amino acids. The CDR3 sequence: CASSEVGGQTYEQYF. In DNA form, the CDR3 reads TGTGCCAGCAGTGAGGTAGGGGGACAGACTTACGAGCAGTACTTC.

This clonotype was seen only a few times. In DNA, the CDR3 is TGTGCCAGCAGCTTTTTAAACAGGATTCGCACAGATACGCAGTATTTT. As protein: CASSFLNRIRTDTQYF. The chain recombines TRBV7-9 with TRBJ2-3, with a possible D match to TRBD1 (5 bases). Trimming shortened V by 3 bases and J by 1 base, and 14 bases separated the two germline ends. The germline V gene has CDR1 SEHNR and CDR2 FQNEAQ (reference sequence). The CDR3 spans 16 residues.

The chain employs TRBV7-8 and TRBJ1-1, with unresolved D. V was shortened by 5 bases and J by 5 bases, with 15 bases between the two germline ends. Germline V lookup: CDR1 SGHVS, CDR2 FQNEAQ. There are 14 residues in the CDR3. The CDR3 nucleotides read TGTGCCAGCAGCCCGGACGGTTTGAGGACTGAAGCTTTCTTT. Translation gives CASSPDGLRTEAFF.

The rearrangement links TRBV30 to TRBJ2-1; maybe TRBD2 (5 bases). Germline V gives CDR1 GTSNPN, CDR2 SVGIG (reference sequence). The V and J ends lost 1 base and 9 bases respectively, with 10 bases between them. This CDR3 spans 12 amino acids. The CDR3 region is CAWSDGNAEQFF. The CDR3 region has the DNA TGTGCCTGGAGTGACGGGAACGCTGAGCAGTTCTTC.